These 28 T cell receptor beta chains were all obtained from the same sample, sequenced in a study of shared clonotypes between healthy human individuals. Using immunoSEQ multiplex PCR, the repertoire was profiled, and TCRdb retains in-frame clones only, with some absent. The table has a few hundred thousand clones, around three quarters seen once. Sequencing input: PBMCs. These TCRs come from a woman aged 35 to 49 in good health. Some clones in this sample may be carry-over from other donors' samples.

This clone was detected only once. One base separates it from a far larger clone, so it is likely a read error. The gene calls are TRBV7-9 and TRBJ2-7; 8 bases fit TRBD1. Looked up from germline, CDR1 is SEHNR and CDR2 is FQNEAQ (reference sequence). This CDR3 region has 19 residues. After removal of 0 bases from V and 3 bases from J, the junction contained 16 bases not matched to a gene. The CDR3 bases are TGTGCCAGCAGCTTAGCGGTGAGAACAGGGGGACTGGGGTTCTACGAGCAGTACTTC. As protein: CASSLAVRTGGLGFYEQYF.

This chain uses TRBV7-3 with TRBJ2-1; 9 bases line up with TRBD2. Germline lookup yields CDR1 SGHTA and CDR2 FQGTGA. Germline trimming cut 4 bases from V and 5 bases from J; bases unmatched to any gene: 3. The CDR3 runs 14 residues. For the CDR3, the DNA is TGTGCCAGCAGCTCAAGCGGGAGGAACAATGAGCAGTTCTTC. It is translated as CASSSSGRNNEQFF.

This chain uses TRBV9 with TRBJ2-5; no firm D call. This CDR3 is 13 amino acids long. Trimming shortened V by 0 bases and J by 5 bases, and 8 bases separated the two germline ends. The germline V gene has CDR1 SGDLS and CDR2 YYNGEE. The CDR3 bases are TGTGCCAGCAGCGTAGCCCCTGGGGAGACCCAGTACTTC. As protein: CASSVAPGETQYF.

The CDR3 is CASSLVRDRDTQYF. The CDR3 region has the DNA TGTGCCAGCAGCTTGGTGCGGGACAGAGATACGCAGTATTTT. The chain recombines TRBV7-9 with TRBJ2-3, with D maybe TRBD1 (7 bases). CDR3 size: 14 residues. The V end was cut by 3 bases, the J end by 5 bases, with 12 bases between. Germline V CDR1 and CDR2: SEHNR, FQNEAQ (reference sequence).

The chain recombines TRBV7-2 with TRBJ2-5; 8 nucleotides line up with TRBD2. Germline loops: CDR1 SGHTA, CDR2 FQGNSA. V lost 1 base, J lost 4 bases, and 2 bases stayed unmatched. This CDR3 spans 14 amino acids. CDR3 sequence (DNA): TGTGCCAGCAGCTTAGTCACTAGCGGAGAGACCCAGTACTTC. Its protein is CASSLVTSGETQYF.

As regards this clone: A read error is the likely source, as a far larger clone sits one nucleotide away. The chain has TRBV28 and TRBJ1-4, with D tentatively TRBD1 (6 bases). The CDR3 consists of 18 residues. Germline values: CDR1 MDHEN, CDR2 SYDVKM. The CDR3 coding sequence is TGTGCCAGCCGTAGACCTGACAGGTTCTCTGCAACTAATGAAAAACCGTTTTTT. It yields the protein CASRRPDRFSATNEKPFF. Full variable domain (outside the CDR3, taken from reference TRBV28 and TRBJ1-4): DVKVTQSSRYLVKRTGEKVFLECVQDMDHENMFWYRQDPGLGLRLIYFSYDVKMKEKGDIPEGYSVSREKKERFSLILESASTNQTSMYLCASRRPDRFSATNEKPFFGSGTQLSVL.

The genes are TRBV7-8 and TRBJ1-2; D remains ambiguous. Germline loops: CDR1 SGHVS, CDR2 FQNEAQ. V shed 5 bases and J shed 3 bases, with 10 bases lying between them. This CDR3 region has 13 residues. The CDR3 DNA follows: TGTGCCAGCAGCGTCACAGCATACTATGGCTACACCTTC. Residues: CASSVTAYYGYTF.

The V call is TRBV28, the J call TRBJ1-2; weak D call: TRBD1 (5 bases). CDR3 length equals 15 residues. V was clipped by 6 bases and J by 2 bases, with 16 bases between them. Germline assignment: CDR1 MDHEN and CDR2 SYDVKM. CDR3 nucleotides: TGTGCCAGCAGGTGGTCGACAGATCACAACTATGGCTACACCTTC. Translation gives CASRWSTDHNYGYTF.

The chain has TRBV27 and TRBJ2-1; TRBD2 matches 7 bases. This CDR3 has 15 amino acids. The germline CDR1 and CDR2 sequences are MNHEY and SMNVEV (reference sequence). Unmatched junction bases numbered 4, after V lost 2 bases and J lost 3 bases. The CDR3 loop reads CASSLGSGFYNEQFF. Here the CDR3 DNA reads TGTGCCAGCAGTTTAGGTAGCGGGTTCTACAATGAGCAGTTCTTC.

The chain employs TRBV5-1 and TRBJ2-3; TRBD1 might be the D (5 bases). There are 13 residues in the CDR3. The germline V gene encodes CDR1 SGHRS and CDR2 YFSETQ. V was shortened by 4 bases and J by 9 bases, with 15 bases between the two germline ends. As DNA, the CDR3 is TGCGCCAGCAGCCCCGGGCAGGCAGGGACGCAGTATTTT. As protein: CASSPGQAGTQYF.

J is TRBJ2-7 and V is TRBV28, with D perhaps TRBD2 (6 bases). The germline V gene has CDR1 MDHEN and CDR2 SYDVKM. The CDR3 contains 15 residues. V gave up 8 bases and J gave up 4 bases, with 21 bases separating them. DNA for the CDR3: TGTGCCAGCGCCGGGGGAATAGTGAGGGATTACGAGCAGTACTTC. It encodes CASAGGIVRDYEQYF.

As regards this clone: This likely traces to a read error, being one base from a far larger clone. The rearrangement uses TRBV18 and TRBJ2-7, with TRBD1 as a possible D gene (5 bases). In germline, CDR1 is KGHSH, CDR2 LQKENI. The CDR3 totals 14 residues. V was cut by 2 bases and J by 2 bases, with 10 bases left in between. Here the CDR3 reads CASSPSWGTYEQYF. For the CDR3, the DNA is TGTGCCAGCTCACCATCCTGGGGCACCTACGAGCAGTACTTC. Variable domain in full (rest from reference TRBV18 and TRBJ2-7): NAGVMQNPRHLVRRRGQEARLRCSPMKGHSHVYWYRQLPEEGLKFMVYLQKENIIDESGMPKERFSAEFPKEGPSILRIQQVVRGDSAAYFCASSPSWGTYEQYFGPGTRLTVT.

The chain is built from TRBV11-2 and TRBJ2-7, with D perhaps matching TRBD1 or TRBD2 (6 bases each). The ends were cut back, 1 base at V and 2 bases at J, with 12 bases in the middle. The length of the CDR3 is 15 residues. CDR1 is SGHAT, CDR2 FQNNGV, per germline. For the CDR3, the DNA is TGTGCCAGCAGCTTAGCGGTAGGGGGGCCCTACGAGCAGTACTTC. Translated, it gives CASSLAVGGPYEQYF.

V usage is TRBV5-5 and J usage is TRBJ1-2; 7 bases match TRBD1. J gave up 0 bases and V 3 bases, and 8 bases lay outside the gene matches. Germline CDR1 and CDR2: SGHKS and YYEKEE (reference sequence). The CDR3 runs to 16 residues. In nucleotides, the CDR3 is TGTGCCAGCAGCTCCGCCGGGACAGCAACTAACTATGGCTACACCTTC. Translating gives CASSSAGTATNYGYTF.

The chain joins TRBV7-8 to TRBJ1-5, with D tentatively TRBD1 (5 bases). The germline CDR1 and CDR2 sequences are SGHVS and FQNEAQ. The CDR3 covers 14 residues. V was pared by 3 bases and J by 5 bases, with 11 bases between. The CDR3 bases are TGTGCCAGCAGCTTTGGGGCCCCGGATCAGCCCCAGCATTTT. Residues: CASSFGAPDQPQHF.

The chain has TRBV11-3 and TRBJ2-1; D gene ambiguous. The V gene's germline CDR1 is SGHNT and CDR2 YENEEA. Trimming left V 5 bases short and J 5 bases short, with 10 bases between. CDR3 length: 13 amino acids. The CDR3 sequence: CASSGERHNEQFF. CDR3 coding DNA: TGTGCCAGCAGCGGAGAACGCCACAATGAGCAGTTCTTC.

The genes are TRBV4-1 and TRBJ1-1, with 10 bases fitting TRBD1. CDR1 MGHRA and CDR2 YSYEKL come from the germline V gene. CDR3 length: 15 residues. V gave up 0 bases and J gave up 12 bases; unmatched junction bases: 10. In nucleotides, the CDR3 is TGCGCCAGCAGCCAAGATCCCGGGACAGGGGTCGTAACTTTCTTT. This codes for CASSQDPGTGVVTFF.

The chain is built from TRBV7-6 and TRBJ2-5, with TRBD1 matching over 7 bases. The CDR3 runs to 12 residues. After removal of 1 base from V and 7 bases from J, the junction contained 0 bases not matched to a gene. From germline, CDR1 is SGHVS and CDR2 FNYEAQ. The CDR3 DNA reads as TGTGCCAGCAGCTTAGAGGGGGCGACCCAGTACTTC. It specifies CASSLEGATQYF.

The chain has TRBV7-6 and TRBJ2-3, with unresolved D. Germline CDR1 and CDR2: SGHVS and FNYEAQ. The V and J ends lost 0 bases and 0 bases respectively, with 13 bases between them. There are 17 residues in the CDR3. CDR3 residues: CASSLAGIDPSTDTQYF. The CDR3 DNA sequence: TGTGCCAGCAGCTTAGCAGGAATAGATCCTAGCACAGATACGCAGTATTTT.

This clone was picked up a small number of times. The chain is built from TRBV27 and TRBJ1-5; possibly TRBD1 for D (6 bases). V was cut by 6 bases and J by 7 bases, with 19 bases left in between. Germline V lookup: CDR1 MNHEY, CDR2 SMNVEV (reference sequence). The CDR3 loop spans 15 amino acids. CDR3 region: CASRPDGGRGQPQHF. Here the CDR3 DNA reads TGTGCCAGCAGGCCGGACGGGGGGCGAGGGCAGCCCCAGCATTTT.

The J gene is TRBJ2-7, the V gene TRBV28, with D tentatively TRBD1 or TRBD2 (6 bases each). This CDR3 is built from 14 residues. The germline V and J ends were trimmed by 11 bases and 6 bases, with 23 bases remaining between them. The germline V gene has CDR1 MDHEN and CDR2 SYDVKM. CDR3 residues: CAVQGGPGSREQYF. CDR3 nucleotides: TGTGCCGTCCAAGGGGGGCCCGGGTCGCGCGAGCAGTACTTC.

This clone was counted many times. The chain uses TRBV6-1 and TRBJ1-2; TRBD1 agrees at 7 bases. Looked up from germline, CDR1 is MNHNS and CDR2 is SASEGT. The CDR3 is 14 residues long. V was clipped by 6 bases and J by 4 bases; unmatched bases: 8. The DNA for the CDR3 is TGTGCCAGCAGCGCCGGGACAGTCCTCTATGGCTACACCTTC. This encodes CASSAGTVLYGYTF.

This chain joins TRBV7-8 and TRBJ1-2, with 7 bases matching TRBD1. The CDR3 length is 14 residues. With V trimmed by 5 bases and J by 8 bases, 11 bases remained unmatched. CDR1 and CDR2 (germline): SGHVS, FQNEAQ. CDR3 DNA sequence: TGTGCCAGCAGCCCACCGGACGGACAGGTGGGCTACACCTTC. Translating gives CASSPPDGQVGYTF.

The rearrangement links TRBV18 to TRBJ2-1; 8 bases align to TRBD1. Germline assignment: CDR1 KGHSH and CDR2 LQKENI. This CDR3 is 15 amino acids long. The V gene end was trimmed by 3 bases and the J gene end by 5 bases; junction bases not matched to a gene: 6. The CDR3 DNA is TGTGCCAGCTCACCCATTGGGACAGGCCACAATGAGCAGTTCTTC. This gives the protein CASSPIGTGHNEQFF.

This clone was picked up one time. The J gene is TRBJ2-2, the V gene TRBV7-7, with 9 bases fitting TRBD2. J lost 4 bases, V lost 3 bases, and 3 bases had no gene match. CDR3 size: 15 residues. The V gene's germline CDR1 is SSHAT and CDR2 FNYEAQ (reference sequence). The CDR3 nucleotides are TGTGCCAGCAGCTTGCGGGAGGGCCTCACCGGGGAGCTGTTTTTT. This translates into CASSLREGLTGELFF. Full variable domain (missing parts from reference TRBV7-7 and TRBJ2-2): GAGVSQSPRYKVTKRGQDVTLRCDPISSHATLYWYQQALGQGPEFLTYFNYEAQPDKSGLPSDRFSAERPEGSISTLTIQRTEQRDSAMYRCASSLREGLTGELFFGEGSRLTVL.

This clone has more than one count but fewer than ten. This chain connects TRBV6-6 to TRBJ2-3, with no clear D. The CDR3 extends over 15 amino acids. Germline V lookup: CDR1 MNHNY, CDR2 SVGAGI (reference sequence). V lost 0 bases and J lost 2, with 9 bases in between. CDR3 DNA: TGTGCCAGCAGTTACTCTGGCATAAACACAGATACGCAGTATTTT. This sequence encodes CASSYSGINTDTQYF.

In its sample, this clone was seen once. This sequence joins TRBV2 and TRBJ1-1, with TRBD1 matching 8 bases. The CDR3 length is 14 residues. V lost 5 bases and J lost 1; bases outside the gene matches: 3. Per germline, CDR1 SNHLY and CDR2 FYNNEI. As DNA, the CDR3 is TGTGCCAGCAGTTTCGACAGGGGGAACACTGAAGCTTTCTTT. Its translation is CASSFDRGNTEAFF.

The V gene is TRBV19, the J gene TRBJ2-1, with TRBD2 identical over 7 bases. The germline CDR1 and CDR2 sequences are LNHDA and SQIVND (reference sequence). The CDR3 length is 15 residues. Trimming removed 3 bases from V and 0 bases from J; junction bases left unmatched: 2. The CDR3 nucleotides are TGTGCCAGTAGTATGGGCGGGAGCTCCTACAATGAGCAGTTCTTC. It is translated as CASSMGGSSYNEQFF.